One and the same sample provided the 9 T cell receptor beta chains below, sequenced in a study of blood T cells in healthy people across ages (dated by TCRdb to between 2014 and 2017). The method was 5' RACE. The second PCR ran for about 7 to 11 cycles and used a J-beta primer mix along with a sample-barcoded 5' primer. TCRdb reprocessing: public reads trimmed at Q25 with fastp, clones called with MiXCR, in-frame beta chains kept. One record per CDR3 amino acid sequence lists the most common genes and DNA. This sample is represented by some 1,800,000 distinct CDR3 sequences; roughly two fifths of them were singletons. The leading ten clones occupy 23% of the sample. The material sequenced was blood. The receptors shown here come from a human donor in good health.

The chain uses TRBV20-1 and TRBJ2-3; D is unresolved. The CDR3 contains 12 residues. CDR1 and CDR2 from the germline V gene are DFQATT and SNEGSKA (reference sequence). V was clipped by 5 bases and J by 6 bases, with 12 bases between them. CDR3 nucleotide sequence: TGCAGTGCTCGCGAGGACGAGGATACGCAGTATTTT. Residues: CSAREDEDTQYF.

The chain has TRBV6-6 and TRBJ1-1; 9 nucleotides line up with TRBD1. CDR3 size: 15 residues. CDR1 and CDR2 (germline): MNHNY, SVGAGI (reference sequence). V gave up 7 bases and J gave up 2 bases; unmatched junction bases: 8. The CDR3 coding sequence is TGTGCCAGCACCCAGACAGGGGGGGTTAACACTGAAGCTTTCTTT. Protein: CASTQTGGVNTEAFF.

The rearrangement joins TRBV24-1 to TRBJ1-5, with D uncertain. The germline V gene encodes CDR1 KGHDR and CDR2 SFDVKD. CDR3 length: 14 amino acids. Trimming pared 2 bases from V and 4 bases from J, leaving 8 bases between. The CDR3 DNA sequence: TGTGCCACCAGTGATTACACGGAGAATCAGCCCCAGCATTTT. This codes for CATSDYTENQPQHF.

V is TRBV29-1 and J is TRBJ1-2; no clear D gene. Germline V CDR1 and CDR2: SQVTM, ANQGSEA. Trimming took 1 base from V and 3 from J, leaving 3 bases between them. The CDR3 spans 11 residues. The CDR3 loop reads CSVEGYYGYTF. The CDR3 DNA is TGCAGCGTTGAAGGGTACTATGGCTACACCTTC.

This clonotype was counted a few times. This sequence joins TRBV7-8 and TRBJ2-3, with TRBD2 matching over 8 bases. Germline loops: CDR1 SGHVS, CDR2 FQNEAQ. V was pared by 7 bases and J by 1 base, with 7 bases of the junction left unmatched. The CDR3 is 15 amino acids. This CDR3 reads CASNTGGRGTDTQYF. The DNA for the CDR3 is TGTGCCAGCAACACGGGGGGGCGAGGCACAGATACGCAGTATTTT.

V gene TRBV18 combines with J gene TRBJ2-3; possible D gene TRBD2, 6 bases. CDR3 length: 16 amino acids. V was pared by 1 base and J by 6 bases, with 17 bases between. Germline V gene lookup returns CDR1 KGHSH and CDR2 LQKENI. DNA for the CDR3: TGTGCCAGCTCACCACTAGACGCGGGGCCCGGTGATACGCAGTATTTT. As protein: CASSPLDAGPGDTQYF.

The chain carries TRBV4-3 and TRBJ2-1; 10 bases are shared with TRBD2. The ends lost 4 bases at V and 7 bases at J; junction bases unmatched: 10. CDR1 is LGHNA, CDR2 YSLEER, per germline. The CDR3 loop spans 16 amino acids. The CDR3 region is CASSRMSGGASNEQFF. DNA for the CDR3: TGCGCCAGCAGCCGCATGAGCGGGGGGGCATCTAATGAGCAGTTCTTC.

The chain recombines TRBV27 with TRBJ1-4; no reliable D call. Germline V gene sequence: CDR1 MNHEY, CDR2 SMNVEV (reference sequence). CDR3 length: 15 residues. The germline V and J ends were trimmed by 6 bases and 7 bases, with 18 bases remaining between them. The CDR3 DNA reads TGTGCCAGCAGCCCCAGTTCCCTCAAAGGTGAAAAACTGTTTTTT. Translating it yields CASSPSSLKGEKLFF. Full variable domain (missing parts from reference TRBV27 and TRBJ1-4): EAQVTQNPRYLITVTGKKLTVTCSQNMNHEYMSWYRQDPGLGLRQIYYSMNVEVTDKGDVPEGYKVSRKEKRNFPLILESPSPNQTSLYFCASSPSSLKGEKLFFGSGTQLSVL.

The chain links TRBV12-3 or TRBV12-4 to TRBJ1-2; D not resolved. The CDR3 sequence is 13 residues long. V lost 3 bases and J 8 bases, leaving 13 bases between the germline ends. The CDR3 protein is CASSLLPRGGYTF. Written as DNA, the CDR3 is TGTGCCAGCAGTTTGCTGCCTAGAGGGGGCTACACCTTC.